The clone carrying this T cell receptor (beta chain) was seen more than once but under ten times. Its antigen is currently unknown. PCR employed 60 Vbeta and 13 Jbeta primers. Sequencing used immunoSEQ multiplex PCR; TCRdb keeps in-frame clones, though not all of them. The sample carries roughly 150,000 clones, more than 60% recorded once. This record comes from a study of cytomegalovirus exposure and HLA in healthy donors. Notes on the study in general: The authors later found most CMV-associated TCR beta chains appeared HLA-restricted. In an earlier analysis, most TCR beta V segments were productive about 87% or about 30% of the time. Other equally common chains were less clonally expanded than HLA-associated TCR beta chains, a later analysis showed.

Sequenced input: PBMCs. This receptor was taken from a woman aged 40 to 49 in good health and CMV-seropositive.

For the CDR3, the DNA is TGTGCCAGCAGTGGCTCCGGGACAGCTCCTGTGGCTGAAGCTTTCTTT. It encodes CASSGSGTAPVAEAFF. V is TRBV6-1 and J is TRBJ1-1, with 7 bases identical to TRBD1. Looked up from germline, CDR1 is MNHNS and CDR2 is SASEGT. The CDR3 has 16 residues. With 4 bases clipped from V and 6 bases from J, the junction kept 14 bases outside the gene matches.